This TCR beta chain was recorded in a study of vaccination and CD4 T cells after COVID-19. Sequenced with the Oncomine TCR Beta short-read assay was DNA taken from cultured CD4+ T cells. TCRdb redid the calling of the PCR reads with MiXCR, one entry per CDR3 protein. The sample holds approximately 7,300 distinct CDR3 sequences, roughly 40% seen once. Study-level points and caveats: Vaccine-specific clones in convalescent patients were spike mono-reactive in 304 of 307 cases.

With 2 bases removed from V and 0 bases from J, the gap between germline ends came to 14 bases. There are 17 residues in the CDR3. This sample's treatment: approximately nine-day PBMC culture with coronavirus spike peptide pools or control peptides (ViraFEST assay). An unexposed donor provided the CD4+ T cells, which were collected before the COVID-19 pandemic (2011-2018). Cells permitting, SARS-CoV-2 S/N served as probes for unexposed-donor CD4+ T cells, and four cold-coronavirus spikes did too. This clonotype was counted between two and nine times. The antigen is not known. Input material: CD4+ T cells from blood, cultured in vitro. The chain combines TRBV6-7 with TRBJ1-5; D is uncertain. TRBV6-7 is identified as an open reading frame with a role that is uncertain. The sequence was obtained from a human donor in good health. CDR3 sequence reads: CASSYATPENSNQPQHF. The CDR3 DNA reads TGTGCCAGCAGTTACGCGACCCCGGAGAATAGCAATCAGCCCCAGCATTTT.